One sample yielded the 22 T cell receptor beta chains listed below, sequenced in a study of cytomegalovirus exposure and HLA in healthy donors. The PCR contained 60 Vbeta and 13 Jbeta primers. Sequencing used immunoSEQ multiplex PCR; TCRdb keeps in-frame clones, though not all of them. The repertoire holds some 120,000 clones, with about 80% as singletons. The sequenced sample consisted of PBMCs. The receptors were sampled from a man aged 30-40 years in good health and CMV-seronegative.

The rearrangement uses TRBV6-5 and TRBJ1-4; 7 nucleotides agree with TRBD1. This CDR3 is built from 14 residues. The V gene end was trimmed by 5 bases and the J gene end by 3 bases; junction bases not matched to a gene: 3. Germline CDR1 and CDR2: MNHEY and SVGAGI. CDR3 DNA sequence: TGTGCCAGCAGTCGACAGGGATCTAATGAAAAACTGTTTTTT. Translation gives CASSRQGSNEKLFF.

The sample holds one count of this clone. The chain is built from TRBV6-1 and TRBJ2-1; D call uncertain. Germline CDR1 and CDR2: MNHNS and SASEGT. The CDR3 has 16 amino acids. Trimming left V 0 bases short and J 3 bases short, with 12 bases between. CDR3 region: CASSEAWQEIYNEQFF. The CDR3 nucleotides are TGTGCCAGCAGTGAAGCCTGGCAGGAAATCTACAATGAGCAGTTCTTC.

The rearrangement joins TRBV7-9 to TRBJ2-1; 10 bases agree with TRBD2. The germline V gene encodes CDR1 SEHNR and CDR2 FQNEAQ (reference sequence). CDR3 length equals 14 residues. J gave up 8 bases and V 10 bases, and 11 bases lay outside the gene matches. CDR3 nucleotides: TGTGCCACTCAAGCTAGCGGGAGTACGGATGAGCAGTTCTTC. Encoded protein: CATQASGSTDEQFF.

This chain connects TRBV27 to TRBJ2-7, with D perhaps TRBD1 (6 bases). The CDR3 runs 13 residues. Germline loops: CDR1 MNHEY, CDR2 SMNVEV (reference sequence). V gave up 5 bases and J gave up 4 bases, with 12 bases separating them. CDR3 nucleotide sequence: TGTGCCAGCAGTCGCAACAGGGCGTACGAGCAGTACTTC. The encoded protein is CASSRNRAYEQYF.

A few counts support this clone. The chain is built from TRBV7-2 and TRBJ2-3, with a possible D match to TRBD2 (5 bases). Germline V gene lookup returns CDR1 SGHTA and CDR2 FQGNSA. This CDR3 is 15 amino acids long. V was shortened by 2 bases and J by 1 base, with 10 bases between the two germline ends. The CDR3: CASSLSGRGTDTQYF. As DNA, the CDR3 is TGTGCCAGCAGCTTAAGCGGAAGAGGCACAGATACGCAGTATTTT.

The rearrangement uses TRBV5-1 and TRBJ2-2; 10 nucleotides align to TRBD2. There are 16 residues in the CDR3. Germline lookup yields CDR1 SGHRS and CDR2 YFSETQ. After removal of 4 bases from V and 4 bases from J, the junction contained 7 bases not matched to a gene. The CDR3 reads CASSRSSGSSTGELFF. CDR3 nucleotides: TGCGCCAGCAGCCGGTCTAGCGGGAGTTCCACCGGGGAGCTGTTTTTT.

The chain combines TRBV27 with TRBJ2-7; 11 bases are a match to TRBD2. This CDR3 has 15 residues. CDR1 is MNHEY and CDR2 is SMNVEV in the germline V gene (reference sequence). Unmatched junction bases numbered 5, after V lost 3 bases and J lost 4 bases. CDR3: CASSLASGRWYEQYF. The CDR3 DNA reads as TGTGCCAGCAGTTTGGCTAGCGGGAGGTGGTACGAGCAGTACTTC.

V is TRBV29-1 and J is TRBJ2-3; D call uncertain. The CDR3 spans 12 residues. Germline V gives CDR1 SQVTM, CDR2 ANQGSEA. V was clipped by 4 bases and J by 5 bases, with 10 bases between them. Here the CDR3 DNA reads TGCAGCGTTGCGAGGTCGGGAGATACGCAGTATTTT. Its protein product is CSVARSGDTQYF.

The genes are TRBV21-1 and TRBJ1-2; TRBD1 reflects the table's D call only, with no check against the DNA. TRBV21-1 is a documented pseudogene. This CDR3 has 15 residues. CDR3 DNA sequence: TGTGCCAGCAGCAAAGTCTACAGGGGCGGCTATGGCTACACCTTC. Amino acids: CASSKVYRGGYGYTF.

This clone was counted once. This chain uses TRBV27 with TRBJ2-7; 7 nucleotides match TRBD1. V shed 3 bases, J shed 4 bases, and the junction held 6 bases outside the gene matches. The CDR3 totals 14 residues. Looked up from germline, CDR1 is MNHEY and CDR2 is SMNVEV (reference sequence). The CDR3 DNA reads as TGTGCCAGCAGTTTCGGGACAGAGGAATACGAGCAGTACTTC. Its translation is CASSFGTEEYEQYF.

The CDR3 DNA follows: TGTGCCAGCAGCGTAGGTCTAGCGGGCACAGATACGCAGTATTTT. It codes for CASSVGLAGTDTQYF. The V gene is TRBV9, the J gene TRBJ2-3; 7 nucleotides match TRBD2. Germline V gene sequence: CDR1 SGDLS, CDR2 YYNGEE. The length of the CDR3 is 15 residues. J gave up 1 base and V 0 bases, and 2 bases lay outside the gene matches.

This chain links TRBV19 with TRBJ1-2; D might be TRBD1 (6 bases). This CDR3 is built from 14 residues. Between the trimmed V and J ends, which lost 2 bases and 4 bases, there was a span of 11 bases. Germline V gives CDR1 LNHDA, CDR2 SQIVND (reference sequence). The CDR3 DNA sequence: TGTGCCAGTAGTATACTGGGAGGGGGCTATGGCTACACCTTC. As protein: CASSILGGGYGYTF.

The chain links TRBV13 to TRBJ2-5; 8 bases align to TRBD1. The V and J ends lost 5 bases and 2 bases, in that order; junction bases with no gene match: 13. Germline CDR1 reads PRHDT; CDR2 reads FYEKMQ (reference sequence). The CDR3 loop spans 17 amino acids. This CDR3 is CASSPITGGVVQETQYF. The CDR3 DNA reads TGTGCCAGCAGCCCTATAACAGGGGGAGTGGTACAAGAGACCCAGTACTTC.

The genes are TRBV5-5 and TRBJ1-4, with TRBD1 matching over 9 bases. After removal of 0 bases from V and 7 bases from J, the junction contained 7 bases not matched to a gene. The CDR3 extends over 16 amino acids. Germline assignment: CDR1 SGHKS and CDR2 YYEKEE (reference sequence). The CDR3 DNA is TGTGCCAGCAGCTTGGGGGCGACAGGGGGGAGTGAAAAACTGTTTTTT. This codes for CASSLGATGGSEKLFF.

The rearrangement joins TRBV18 to TRBJ1-2; D might be TRBD1 (6 bases). Germline loops: CDR1 KGHSH, CDR2 LQKENI. This CDR3 is 13 amino acids long. V gave up 3 bases and J gave up 13 bases, with 18 bases separating them. Here the CDR3 reads CASSPMDSQAGTF. In DNA form, the CDR3 reads TGTGCCAGCTCACCTATGGACAGTCAAGCAGGCACCTTC.

The chain is built from TRBV15 and TRBJ1-3; TRBD1 matches 9 bases. The CDR3 has 15 residues. Germline V CDR1 and CDR2: LNHNV, YYDKDF (reference sequence). Unmatched junction bases numbered 9, after V lost 8 bases and J lost 4 bases. Written as DNA, the CDR3 is TGTGCCACCGGGGGACAGGGAGCTCTCGGAAACACCATATATTTT. It codes for CATGGQGALGNTIYF.

This chain uses TRBV5-1 with TRBJ2-1, with 13 bases identical to TRBD2. CDR3 size: 15 residues. V lost 5 bases and J lost 5; bases outside the gene matches: 4. Germline CDR1 SGHRS, CDR2 YFSETQ. The CDR3 bases are TGCGCCAGCAGTCACGGACTAGCGGGAGACAATGAGCAGTTCTTC. Its translation: CASSHGLAGDNEQFF.

CDR3 protein: CSVEFGTAYGVNNEQFF. Here the CDR3 DNA reads TGCAGCGTTGAATTTGGGACAGCCTATGGGGTGAATAATGAGCAGTTCTTC. The V call is TRBV29-1, the J call TRBJ2-1; 7 bases are a match to TRBD1. The CDR3 has 17 residues. Germline V gene sequence: CDR1 SQVTM, CDR2 ANQGSEA. After removal of 2 bases from V and 7 bases from J, the junction contained 17 bases not matched to a gene.

The chain employs TRBV4-3 and TRBJ1-2, with D maybe TRBD1 (5 bases). The ends were cut back, 0 bases at V and 0 bases at J, with 8 bases in the middle. The CDR3 runs 15 residues. CDR1 and CDR2 (germline): LGHNA, YSLEER. The CDR3 sequence: CASSQDDSTNYGYTF. As DNA, the CDR3 is TGCGCCAGCAGCCAAGACGACAGTACTAACTATGGCTACACCTTC.

This chain uses TRBV12-5 with TRBJ1-1; tentative D call: TRBD1 (6 bases). Germline V gives CDR1 LGHNT, CDR2 FRNRAP. Trimming removed 5 bases from V and 0 bases from J, with 10 bases in between. This CDR3 contains 14 residues. The CDR3 sequence: CASGLDSMNTEAFF. CDR3 DNA sequence: TGTGCTAGTGGTCTGGACAGTATGAACACTGAAGCTTTCTTT.

The rearrangement joins TRBV28 to TRBJ1-1; 7 bases are shared with TRBD1. Germline lookup yields CDR1 MDHEN and CDR2 SYDVKM. With V trimmed by 7 bases and J by 6 bases, 11 bases remained unmatched. This CDR3 comprises 14 residues. The CDR3, as DNA: TGTGCCAGCAAAACCCTCTTCGGGACAGCTGAAGCTTTCTTT. Its translation: CASKTLFGTAEAFF.

The chain recombines TRBV28 with TRBJ1-2; D uncertain. The CDR3 has 14 amino acids. V was trimmed by 2 bases and J by 2 bases, leaving 9 bases between them. The germline CDR1 and CDR2 sequences are MDHEN and SYDVKM. The CDR3 loop reads CASSLSVGNYGYTF. In nucleotides, the CDR3 is TGTGCCAGCAGTTTAAGTGTCGGGAACTATGGCTACACCTTC.